A selection of T cell receptor beta chains follows, all from one sample in a study of vaccination and CD4 T cells after COVID-19. No antigen has been assigned to these receptors. TCRdb recomputed calls from the PCR reads with MiXCR, one row per CDR3 protein. The sample lists 7,500 to 10,000 distinct CDR3 sequences; roughly 28% were seen once. Sequencing was done on a sample of CD4+ T cells from blood, cultured in vitro. Receptors originate from a human donor in good health. CDR3s include the opening cysteine and the closing phenylalanine or tryptophan. The order of the fields is V gene, clone size, J gene, D gene, CDR3 protein, CDR3 DNA. D genes are given only for firm matches. Clone size is stated in some rows and not others, as once, few, many or a class when expanded.

v_gene: TRBV23-1; abundance: -; j_gene: TRBJ1-4; d_gene: -; CDR3aa: CASSQSGRSARDEKLFF; CDR3nt: TGCGCCAGCAGTCAATCGGGGCGTTCGGCTCGGGATGAAAAACTGTTTTTT
v_gene: TRBV2; abundance: few; j_gene: TRBJ2-2; d_gene: TRBD2; CDR3aa: CASSRLAYTGELFF; CDR3nt: TGTGCCAGCAGTCGACTAGCCTACACCGGGGAGCTGTTTTTT
v_gene: TRBV21-1; abundance: -; j_gene: TRBJ1-1; d_gene: -; CDR3aa: CAPRTGPYTEAFF; CDR3nt: TGTGCCCCCCGGACAGGTCCCTACACTGAAGCTTTCTTT
v_gene: TRBV2; abundance: -; j_gene: TRBJ2-2; d_gene: -; CDR3aa: CASTGFFSNTGELFF; CDR3nt: TGTGCCAGCACAGGCTTTTTCTCAAACACCGGGGAGCTGTTTTTT
v_gene: TRBV27; abundance: medium-sized; j_gene: TRBJ1-6; d_gene: TRBD1; CDR3aa: CASTLRDSDNSPLHF; CDR3nt: TGTGCCAGCACTCTCCGGGACAGCGATAATTCACCCCTCCACTTT
v_gene: TRBV6-5; abundance: few; j_gene: TRBJ1-1; d_gene: TRBD1; CDR3aa: CASSYQGQGPAFF; CDR3nt: TGTGCCAGCAGTTATCAGGGACAGGGCCCAGCTTTCTTT
v_gene: TRBV28; abundance: once; j_gene: TRBJ1-2; d_gene: -; CDR3aa: CASTIQGGGYTF; CDR3nt: TGTGCCAGCACCATCCAGGGTGGGGGCTACACCTTC
v_gene: TRBV5-4; abundance: -; j_gene: TRBJ2-6; d_gene: -; CDR3aa: CASSRDILSGANVLTF; CDR3nt: TGTGCCAGCAGTCGGGACATCCTCTCTGGGGCCAACGTCCTGACTTTC
v_gene: TRBV12-3/TRBV12-4; abundance: few; j_gene: TRBJ1-2; d_gene: TRBD1; CDR3aa: CASSSNRGAYGYTF; CDR3nt: TGTGCCAGCAGTTCAAACAGGGGAGCCTATGGCTACACCTTC
v_gene: TRBV7-3; abundance: few; j_gene: TRBJ2-3; d_gene: -; CDR3aa: CASSLMSGSDTQYF; CDR3nt: TGTGCCAGCAGCTTAATGAGCGGGTCTGATACGCAGTATTTT
v_gene: TRBV5-4; abundance: few; j_gene: TRBJ2-7; d_gene: -; CDR3aa: CASSLELARSHEQYF; CDR3nt: TGTGCCAGCAGCTTGGAACTAGCTAGAAGCCACGAGCAGTACTTC
v_gene: TRBV5-1; abundance: -; j_gene: TRBJ2-3; d_gene: -; CDR3aa: CASSLNRAPGTDTQYF; CDR3nt: TGCGCCAGCAGCTTGAACAGGGCGCCTGGAACAGATACGCAGTATTTT
v_gene: TRBV2; abundance: -; j_gene: TRBJ2-7; d_gene: -; CDR3aa: CASNGDRTSYEQYF; CDR3nt: TGTGCCAGCAATGGTGACAGGACCTCCTACGAGCAGTACTTC
v_gene: TRBV27; abundance: -; j_gene: TRBJ2-1; d_gene: TRBD1; CDR3aa: CASSPGTGEVRNNEQFF; CDR3nt: TGTGCCAGCAGCCCCGGGACAGGGGAGGTGAGAAACAATGAGCAGTTCTTC
v_gene: TRBV19; abundance: few; j_gene: TRBJ2-2; d_gene: -; CDR3aa: CASSIEPLRLTGELFF; CDR3nt: TGTGCCAGTAGTATAGAACCCCTGAGACTGACCGGGGAGCTGTTTTTT
v_gene: TRBV6-5; abundance: -; j_gene: TRBJ1-2; d_gene: TRBD1; CDR3aa: CASSYVDRAGYTF; CDR3nt: TGTGCCAGCAGTTATGTGGACAGGGCCGGCTACACCTTC
v_gene: TRBV5-8; abundance: once; j_gene: TRBJ1-5; d_gene: TRBD1; CDR3aa: CASSVDRGPGNQPQHF; CDR3nt: TGTGCCAGCAGCGTCGACAGGGGGCCGGGCAATCAGCCCCAGCATTTT
v_gene: TRBV18; abundance: -; j_gene: TRBJ1-5; d_gene: -; CDR3aa: CASSPKGGRFEPQHF; CDR3nt: TGTGCCAGCTCACCAAAGGGGGGGCGATTCGAGCCCCAGCATTTT
v_gene: TRBV2; abundance: -; j_gene: TRBJ2-7; d_gene: TRBD1; CDR3aa: CASRGAPGQVSYEQYF; CDR3nt: TGTGCCAGCAGGGGCGCTCCGGGACAGGTCAGCTACGAGCAGTACTTC
v_gene: TRBV7-9; abundance: few; j_gene: TRBJ2-3; d_gene: -; CDR3aa: CASSPRSSTDTQYF; CDR3nt: TGTGCCAGCAGCCCTCGATCTAGCACAGATACGCAGTATTTT
v_gene: TRBV28; abundance: few; j_gene: TRBJ2-2; d_gene: -; CDR3aa: CASSPLRDTGELFF; CDR3nt: TGTGCCAGCAGTCCTTTAAGGGACACCGGGGAGCTGTTTTTT
v_gene: TRBV7-9; abundance: few; j_gene: TRBJ2-7; d_gene: TRBD1; CDR3aa: CASSFGQGAGEQYF; CDR3nt: TGTGCCAGCAGCTTTGGGCAGGGGGCGGGAGAGCAGTACTTC
v_gene: TRBV6-2/TRBV6-3; abundance: -; j_gene: TRBJ2-7; d_gene: -; CDR3aa: CASSHREHEQYF; CDR3nt: TGTGCCAGCAGTCACAGGGAACACGAGCAGTACTTC
v_gene: TRBV19; abundance: -; j_gene: TRBJ1-5; d_gene: -; CDR3aa: CASSIALPAPVNQPQHF; CDR3nt: TGTGCCAGTAGTATAGCGTTGCCAGCTCCAGTTAATCAGCCCCAGCATTTT
v_gene: TRBV10-3; abundance: few; j_gene: TRBJ1-2; d_gene: -; CDR3aa: CAISLQANYGYTF; CDR3nt: TGTGCCATCAGTCTACAGGCCAACTATGGCTACACCTTC
v_gene: TRBV30; abundance: -; j_gene: TRBJ2-7; d_gene: TRBD2; CDR3aa: CAWTQGLAAYEQYF; CDR3nt: TGTGCCTGGACCCAGGGACTAGCGGCCTACGAGCAGTACTTC
v_gene: TRBV11-2; abundance: -; j_gene: TRBJ1-2; d_gene: -; CDR3aa: CASSPGNNYGYTF; CDR3nt: TGTGCCAGCAGCCCCGGGAACAACTATGGCTACACCTTC
v_gene: TRBV28; abundance: -; j_gene: TRBJ1-3; d_gene: -; CDR3aa: CASKKRDNPGNTIYF; CDR3nt: TGTGCCAGCAAGAAACGGGACAACCCTGGAAACACCATATATTTT
v_gene: TRBV19; abundance: few; j_gene: TRBJ1-2; d_gene: -; CDR3aa: CASSISRGKTNGYTF; CDR3nt: TGTGCCAGTAGTATCAGTAGGGGGAAGACTAACGGCTACACCTTC
v_gene: TRBV10-3; abundance: -; j_gene: TRBJ1-5; d_gene: -; CDR3aa: CAISPTGGNQPQHF; CDR3nt: TGTGCCATCAGTCCCACGGGCGGCAATCAGCCCCAGCATTTT
v_gene: TRBV7-8; abundance: -; j_gene: TRBJ2-1; d_gene: -; CDR3aa: CASSSYGGQFF; CDR3nt: TGTGCCAGCAGCTCTTATGGGGGTCAGTTCTTC
v_gene: TRBV7-2; abundance: -; j_gene: TRBJ2-2; d_gene: TRBD1; CDR3aa: CASSLAGTGWAGELFF; CDR3nt: TGTGCCAGCAGCTTAGCCGGGACAGGGTGGGCCGGGGAGCTGTTTTTT
v_gene: TRBV2; abundance: -; j_gene: TRBJ2-3; d_gene: TRBD1; CDR3aa: CASSEHRGTGTQYF; CDR3nt: TGTGCCAGCAGTGAACACAGGGGAACAGGTACGCAGTATTTT
v_gene: TRBV7-9; abundance: few; j_gene: TRBJ2-2; d_gene: -; CDR3aa: CASSFKKRDTGELFF; CDR3nt: TGTGCCAGCAGCTTCAAAAAGCGGGACACCGGGGAGCTGTTTTTT
v_gene: TRBV12-3/TRBV12-4; abundance: -; j_gene: TRBJ1-6; d_gene: TRBD1; CDR3aa: CASSGNRGSNSPLHF; CDR3nt: TGTGCCAGCAGTGGGAACAGGGGATCCAATTCACCCCTCCACTTT
v_gene: TRBV5-4; abundance: few; j_gene: TRBJ2-4; d_gene: -; CDR3aa: CASSSDWERENIQYF; CDR3nt: TGTGCCAGCAGTTCCGACTGGGAAAGAGAAAACATTCAGTACTTC
v_gene: TRBV19; abundance: -; j_gene: TRBJ2-7; d_gene: TRBD2; CDR3aa: CASSIPGLAGGPREQYF; CDR3nt: TGTGCCAGTAGTATTCCGGGACTAGCGGGAGGGCCACGCGAGCAGTACTTC
v_gene: TRBV25-1; abundance: -; j_gene: TRBJ2-3; d_gene: TRBD2; CDR3aa: CASSSGRDTQYF; CDR3nt: TGTGCCAGCAGTAGCGGGAGAGATACGCAGTATTTT
v_gene: TRBV20-1; abundance: medium-sized; j_gene: TRBJ1-2; d_gene: -; CDR3aa: CSARNAGFTYGYTF; CDR3nt: TGCAGTGCTAGGAACGCAGGGTTTACCTATGGCTACACCTTC
v_gene: TRBV7-9; abundance: -; j_gene: TRBJ2-2; d_gene: -; CDR3aa: CASSRGPAGSGELFF; CDR3nt: TGTGCCAGCAGCCGGGGGCCAGCCGGGTCCGGGGAGCTGTTTTTT
v_gene: TRBV24-1; abundance: -; j_gene: TRBJ2-7; d_gene: TRBD1; CDR3aa: CATSDATGVYEQYF; CDR3nt: TGTGCCACCAGTGATGCCACAGGGGTCTACGAGCAGTACTTC
v_gene: TRBV29-1; abundance: -; j_gene: TRBJ1-2; d_gene: TRBD1; CDR3aa: CSVVAGGNYGYTF; CDR3nt: TGCAGCGTTGTGGCAGGGGGTAACTATGGCTACACCTTC
v_gene: TRBV7-2; abundance: -; j_gene: TRBJ2-7; d_gene: TRBD2; CDR3aa: CASSSRTSGDRYEQYF; CDR3nt: TGTGCCAGCAGCTCCAGGACTAGCGGGGATCGCTACGAGCAGTACTTC
v_gene: TRBV7-6; abundance: few; j_gene: TRBJ1-3; d_gene: -; CDR3aa: CASSFSAGGNTIYF; CDR3nt: TGTGCCAGCAGCTTCTCTGCGGGTGGAAACACCATATATTTT
v_gene: TRBV6-1; abundance: medium-sized; j_gene: TRBJ2-5; d_gene: TRBD2; CDR3aa: CASSHRGGGQETQYF; CDR3nt: TGTGCCAGCAGCCATCGCGGGGGGGGGCAAGAGACCCAGTACTTC
v_gene: TRBV27; abundance: -; j_gene: TRBJ2-7; d_gene: -; CDR3aa: CASRDTQYEQYF; CDR3nt: TGTGCCAGCAGGGACACTCAGTACGAGCAGTACTTC
v_gene: TRBV7-2; abundance: few; j_gene: TRBJ1-2; d_gene: -; CDR3aa: CASSLGNRPYGYTF; CDR3nt: TGTGCCAGCAGCCTGGGGAACAGGCCCTATGGCTACACCTTC
v_gene: TRBV2; abundance: few; j_gene: TRBJ1-6; d_gene: -; CDR3aa: CASGGGSYNSPLHF; CDR3nt: TGTGCCAGCGGAGGGGGTTCCTATAATTCACCCCTCCACTTT
v_gene: TRBV19; abundance: medium-sized; j_gene: TRBJ1-6; d_gene: -; CDR3aa: CASSRQSSYNSPLHF; CDR3nt: TGTGCCAGTAGCCGACAGAGCTCCTATAATTCACCCCTCCACTTT
v_gene: TRBV20-1; abundance: few; j_gene: TRBJ1-2; d_gene: -; CDR3aa: CSARTGPYGYTF; CDR3nt: TGCAGTGCTAGGACGGGACCTTATGGCTACACCTTC
v_gene: TRBV24-1; abundance: few; j_gene: TRBJ1-1; d_gene: -; CDR3aa: CATSDGARAFF; CDR3nt: TGTGCCACCAGTGACGGGGCAAGAGCTTTCTTT
v_gene: TRBV6-1; abundance: -; j_gene: TRBJ2-7; d_gene: -; CDR3aa: CASSSLWGIYEQYF; CDR3nt: TGTGCCAGCAGCTCCCTCTGGGGTATTTACGAGCAGTACTTC
v_gene: TRBV20-1; abundance: -; j_gene: TRBJ2-1; d_gene: TRBD2; CDR3aa: CSAAGLAGENEQFF; CDR3nt: TGCAGTGCAGCCGGACTAGCGGGAGAAAATGAGCAGTTCTTC
v_gene: TRBV6-1; abundance: few; j_gene: TRBJ2-1; d_gene: -; CDR3aa: CASRGWEPRDLNSYTEQFF; CDR3nt: TGTGCCAGCAGGGGCTGGGAACCGAGGGATCTAAACTCCTACACTGAGCAGTTCTTC
v_gene: TRBV10-3; abundance: -; j_gene: TRBJ1-5; d_gene: -; CDR3aa: CAISELGDQPQHF; CDR3nt: TGTGCCATCAGTGAGTTAGGGGATCAGCCCCAGCATTTT